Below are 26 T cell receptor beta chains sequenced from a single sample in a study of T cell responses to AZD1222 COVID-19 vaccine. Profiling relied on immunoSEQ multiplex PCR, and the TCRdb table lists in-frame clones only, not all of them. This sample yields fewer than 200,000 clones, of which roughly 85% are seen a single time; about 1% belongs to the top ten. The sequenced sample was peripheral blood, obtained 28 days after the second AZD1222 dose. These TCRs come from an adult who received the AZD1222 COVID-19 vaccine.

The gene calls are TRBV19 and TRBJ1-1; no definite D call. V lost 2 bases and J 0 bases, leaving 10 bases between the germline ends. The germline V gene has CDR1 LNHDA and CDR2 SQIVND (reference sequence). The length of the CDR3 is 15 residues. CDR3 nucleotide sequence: TGTGCCAGTAGTATAAGCCAGTCCATGAACACTGAAGCTTTCTTT. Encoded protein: CASSISQSMNTEAFF.

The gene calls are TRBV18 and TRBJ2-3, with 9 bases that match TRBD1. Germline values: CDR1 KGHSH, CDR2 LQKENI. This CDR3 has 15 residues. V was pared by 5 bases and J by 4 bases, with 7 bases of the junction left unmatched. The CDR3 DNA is TGTGCCAGCTCATCGGGACAGGGTAACGCAGATACGCAGTATTTT. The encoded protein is CASSSGQGNADTQYF.

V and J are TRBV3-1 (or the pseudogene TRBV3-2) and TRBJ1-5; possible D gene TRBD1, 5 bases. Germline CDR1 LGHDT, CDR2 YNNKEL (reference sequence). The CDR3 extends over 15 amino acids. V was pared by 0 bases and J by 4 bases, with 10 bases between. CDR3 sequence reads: CASSQDGDRNQPQHF. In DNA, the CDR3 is TGTGCCAGCAGCCAAGATGGGGACCGAAATCAGCCCCAGCATTTT.

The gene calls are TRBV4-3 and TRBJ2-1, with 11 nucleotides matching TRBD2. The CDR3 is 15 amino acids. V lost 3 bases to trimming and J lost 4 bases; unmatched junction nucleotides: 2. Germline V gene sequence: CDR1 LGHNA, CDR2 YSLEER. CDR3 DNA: TGCGCCAGCAGCCAGACTAGCGGGGAGTACAATGAGCAGTTCTTC. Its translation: CASSQTSGEYNEQFF.

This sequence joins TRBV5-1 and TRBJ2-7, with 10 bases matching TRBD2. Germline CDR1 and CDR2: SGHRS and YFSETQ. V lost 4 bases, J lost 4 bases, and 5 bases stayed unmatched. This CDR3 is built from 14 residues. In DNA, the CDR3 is TGCGCCAGCAGCCTTAGCGGGGGGAGATACGAGCAGTACTTC. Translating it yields CASSLSGGRYEQYF. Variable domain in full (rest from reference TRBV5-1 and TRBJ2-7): KAGVTQTPRYLIKTRGQQVTLSCSPISGHRSVSWYQQTPGQGLQFLFEYFSETQRNKGNFPGRFSGRQFSNSRSEMNVSTLELGDSALYLCASSLSGGRYEQYFGPGTRLTVT.

The CDR3 is CASSGVGGGAYEQYF. DNA of the CDR3: TGTGCCAGCAGCGGAGTGGGGGGTGGGGCCTACGAGCAGTACTTC. This chain connects TRBV7-9 to TRBJ2-7, with TRBD2 as a possible D gene (6 bases). The CDR3 loop spans 15 amino acids. Between the trimmed V and J ends, which lost 5 bases and 2 bases, there was a span of 16 bases. CDR1 is SEHNR and CDR2 is FQNEAQ in the germline V gene (reference sequence).

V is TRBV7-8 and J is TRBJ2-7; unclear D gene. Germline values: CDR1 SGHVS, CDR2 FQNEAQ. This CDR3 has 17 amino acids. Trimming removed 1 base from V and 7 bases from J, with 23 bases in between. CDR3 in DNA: TGTGCCAGCAGCTTAGAGTATCACGGACCCCCTCCATGGGAGCAGTACTTC. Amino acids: CASSLEYHGPPPWEQYF. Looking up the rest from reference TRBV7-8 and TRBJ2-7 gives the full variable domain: GAGVSQSPRYKVAKRGQDVALRCDPISGHVSLFWYQQALGQGPEFLTYFQNEAQLDKSGLPSDRFFAERPEGSVSTLKIQRTQQEDSAVYLCASSLEYHGPPPWEQYFGPGTRLTVT.

CDR3 sequence reads: CASSQGRDTEAFF. CDR3 nucleotide sequence: TGTGCCAGCAGCCAAGGGAGAGACACTGAAGCTTTCTTT. The V call is TRBV4-2, the J call TRBJ1-1; no reliable D call. With 1 base removed from V and 3 bases from J, the gap between germline ends came to 6 bases. Germline V lookup: CDR1 LGHNA, CDR2 YNFKEQ. This CDR3 has 13 residues.

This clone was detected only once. CDR3 sequence (DNA): TGCGCCAGCAGCTCACAGGGGGACTATGGCTACACCTTC. Amino acid sequence: CASSSQGDYGYTF. V gene TRBV5-1 combines with J gene TRBJ1-2, with 8 nucleotides matching TRBD1. V dropped 3 bases and J dropped 3; count of bases not matched to a gene: 1. Germline values: CDR1 SGHRS, CDR2 YFSETQ. The CDR3 loop spans 13 amino acids.

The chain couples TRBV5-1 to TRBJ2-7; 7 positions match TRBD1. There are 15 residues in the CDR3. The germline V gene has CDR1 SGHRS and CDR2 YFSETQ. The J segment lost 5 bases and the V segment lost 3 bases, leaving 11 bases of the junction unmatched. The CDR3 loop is CASSSNRGLVHEQYF. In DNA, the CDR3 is TGCGCCAGCAGCTCAAACAGGGGCCTGGTCCACGAGCAGTACTTC.

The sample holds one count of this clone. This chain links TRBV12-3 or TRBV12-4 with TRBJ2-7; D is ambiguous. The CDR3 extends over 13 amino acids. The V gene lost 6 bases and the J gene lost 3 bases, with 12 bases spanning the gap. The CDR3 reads CASSLRILYEQYF. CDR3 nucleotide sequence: TGTGCCAGCAGCCTCAGGATTCTCTACGAGCAGTACTTC.

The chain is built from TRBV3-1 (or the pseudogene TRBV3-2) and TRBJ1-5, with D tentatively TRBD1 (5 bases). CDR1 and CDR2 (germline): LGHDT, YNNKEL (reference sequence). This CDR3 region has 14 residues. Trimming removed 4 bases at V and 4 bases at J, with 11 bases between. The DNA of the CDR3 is TGTGCCAGCAGCCCGACCGACAGTAATCAGCCCCAGCATTTT. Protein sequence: CASSPTDSNQPQHF.

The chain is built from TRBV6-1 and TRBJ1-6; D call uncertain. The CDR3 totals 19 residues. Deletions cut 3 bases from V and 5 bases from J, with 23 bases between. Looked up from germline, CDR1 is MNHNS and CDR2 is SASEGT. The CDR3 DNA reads TGTGCCAGCAGTGAGCCCCCAATCTCCTGGCAGAGCCATAATTCACCCCTCCACTTT. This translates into CASSEPPISWQSHNSPLHF.

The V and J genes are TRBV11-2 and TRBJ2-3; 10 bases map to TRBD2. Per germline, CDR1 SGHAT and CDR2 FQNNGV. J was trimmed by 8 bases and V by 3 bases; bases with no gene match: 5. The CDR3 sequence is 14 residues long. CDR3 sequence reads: CASSFSGGAGTQYF. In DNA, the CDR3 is TGTGCCAGCAGCTTCAGCGGGGGGGCTGGTACGCAGTATTTT.

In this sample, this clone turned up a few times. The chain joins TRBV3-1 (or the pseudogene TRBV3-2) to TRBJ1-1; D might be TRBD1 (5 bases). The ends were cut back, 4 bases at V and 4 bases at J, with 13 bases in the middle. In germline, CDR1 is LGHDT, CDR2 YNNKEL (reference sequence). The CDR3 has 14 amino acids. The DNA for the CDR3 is TGTGCCAGCAGCCTGGGGGTGATGGGCACTGAAGCTTTCTTT. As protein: CASSLGVMGTEAFF.

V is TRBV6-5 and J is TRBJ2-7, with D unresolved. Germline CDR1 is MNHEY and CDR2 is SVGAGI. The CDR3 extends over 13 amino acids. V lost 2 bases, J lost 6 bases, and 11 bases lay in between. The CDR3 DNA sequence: TGTGCCAGCAGTTACGTCCCCCACCGCGAGCAGTACTTC. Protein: CASSYVPHREQYF.

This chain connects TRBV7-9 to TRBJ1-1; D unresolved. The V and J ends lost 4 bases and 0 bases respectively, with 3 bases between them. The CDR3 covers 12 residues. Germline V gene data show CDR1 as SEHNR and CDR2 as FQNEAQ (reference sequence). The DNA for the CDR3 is TGTGCCAGCAGCTCAATGAACACTGAAGCTTTCTTT. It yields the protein CASSSMNTEAFF.

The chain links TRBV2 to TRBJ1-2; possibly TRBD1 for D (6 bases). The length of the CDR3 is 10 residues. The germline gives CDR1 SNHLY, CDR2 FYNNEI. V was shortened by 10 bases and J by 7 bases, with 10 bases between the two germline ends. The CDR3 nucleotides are TGTGCCACCAACAGGGCTGGCTACACCTTC. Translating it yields CATNRAGYTF. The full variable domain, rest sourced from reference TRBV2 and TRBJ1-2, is EPEVTQTPSHQVTQMGQEVILRCVPISNHLYFYWYRQILGQKVEFLVSFYNNEISEKSEIFDDQFSVERPDGSNFTLKIRSTKLEDSAMYFCATNRAGYTFGSGTRLTVV.

The CDR3 bases are TGTGCCAGCAGCTCTCTAATAGCGGTCCAAGAGACCCAGTACTTC. This gives the protein CASSSLIAVQETQYF. V is TRBV11-2 and J is TRBJ2-5; the D gene is possibly TRBD2 (6 bases). Between the trimmed V and J ends, which lost 4 bases and 1 base, there was a span of 13 bases. The CDR3 is made up of 15 amino acids. The V gene's germline CDR1 is SGHAT and CDR2 FQNNGV.

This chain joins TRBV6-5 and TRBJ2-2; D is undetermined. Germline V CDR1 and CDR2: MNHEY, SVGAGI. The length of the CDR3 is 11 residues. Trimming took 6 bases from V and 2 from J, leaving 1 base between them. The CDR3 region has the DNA TGTGCCAGCAGAAACACCGGGGAGCTGTTTTTT. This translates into CASRNTGELFF.

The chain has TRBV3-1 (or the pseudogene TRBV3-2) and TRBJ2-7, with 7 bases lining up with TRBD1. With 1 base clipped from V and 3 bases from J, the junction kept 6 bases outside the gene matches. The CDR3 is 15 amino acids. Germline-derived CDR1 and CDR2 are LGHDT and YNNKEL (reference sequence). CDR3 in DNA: TGTGCCAGCAGCCAAGGGACAGGCGAAATCTACGAGCAGTACTTC. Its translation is CASSQGTGEIYEQYF.

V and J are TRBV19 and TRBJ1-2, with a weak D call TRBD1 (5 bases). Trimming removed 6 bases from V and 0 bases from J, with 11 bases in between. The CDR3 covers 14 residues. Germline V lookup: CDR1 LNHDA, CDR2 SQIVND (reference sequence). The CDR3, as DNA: TGTGCCAGTAGCGGACAAGACTCTAACTATGGCTACACCTTC. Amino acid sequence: CASSGQDSNYGYTF.

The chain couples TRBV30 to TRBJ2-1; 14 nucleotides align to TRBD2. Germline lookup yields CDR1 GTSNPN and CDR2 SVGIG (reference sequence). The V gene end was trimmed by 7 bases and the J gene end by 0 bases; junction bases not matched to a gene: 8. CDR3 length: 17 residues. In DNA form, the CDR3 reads TGTGCCTCCGGACTAGCGGGGGGCCCGAGCTCCTACAATGAGCAGTTCTTC. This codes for CASGLAGGPSSYNEQFF.

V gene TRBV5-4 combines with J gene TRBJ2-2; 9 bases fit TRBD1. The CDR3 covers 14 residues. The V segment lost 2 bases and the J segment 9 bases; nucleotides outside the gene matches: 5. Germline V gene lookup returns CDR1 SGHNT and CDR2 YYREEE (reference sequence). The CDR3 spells CASSLGQGYRELFF. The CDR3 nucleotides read TGTGCCAGCAGCTTAGGACAGGGGTACCGGGAGCTGTTTTTT.

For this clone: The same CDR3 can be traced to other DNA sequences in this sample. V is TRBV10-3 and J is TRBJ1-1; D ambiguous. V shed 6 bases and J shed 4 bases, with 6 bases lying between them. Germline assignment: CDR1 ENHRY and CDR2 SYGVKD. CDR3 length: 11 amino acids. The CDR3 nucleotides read TGTGCCATCAGCGGGTCCACTGAAGCTTTCTTT. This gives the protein CAISGSTEAFF.

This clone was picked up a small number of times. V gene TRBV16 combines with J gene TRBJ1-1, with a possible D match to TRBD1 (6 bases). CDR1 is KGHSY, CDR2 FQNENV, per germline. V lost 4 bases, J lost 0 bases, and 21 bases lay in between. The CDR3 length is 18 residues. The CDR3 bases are TGTGCCAGCAGCCGCTCGGTACGACAGGATGGGGTGAACACTGAAGCTTTCTTT. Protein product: CASSRSVRQDGVNTEAFF.